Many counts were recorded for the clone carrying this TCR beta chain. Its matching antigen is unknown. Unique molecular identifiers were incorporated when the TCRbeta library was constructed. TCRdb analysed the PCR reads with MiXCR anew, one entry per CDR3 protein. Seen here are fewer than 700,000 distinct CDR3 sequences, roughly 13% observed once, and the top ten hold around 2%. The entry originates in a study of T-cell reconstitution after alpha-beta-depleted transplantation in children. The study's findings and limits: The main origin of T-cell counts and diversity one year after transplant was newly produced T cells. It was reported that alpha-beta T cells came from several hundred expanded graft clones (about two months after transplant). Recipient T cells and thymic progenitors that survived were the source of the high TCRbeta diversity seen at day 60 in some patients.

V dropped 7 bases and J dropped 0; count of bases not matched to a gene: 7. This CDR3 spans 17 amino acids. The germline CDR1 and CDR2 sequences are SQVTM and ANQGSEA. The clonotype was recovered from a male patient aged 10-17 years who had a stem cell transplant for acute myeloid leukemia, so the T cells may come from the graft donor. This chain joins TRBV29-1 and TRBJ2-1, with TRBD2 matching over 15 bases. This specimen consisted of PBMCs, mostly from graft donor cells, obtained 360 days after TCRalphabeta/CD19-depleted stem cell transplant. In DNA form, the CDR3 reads TGCAGCGCTCGGACTAGCGGGAGGGCCTACTCCTACAATGAGCAGTTCTTC. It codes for CSARTSGRAYSYNEQFF.